This T cell receptor beta chain was retrieved from a study of cytotoxic CD8 clonotypes in ibrutinib-treated CLL. Looked up from germline, CDR1 is SGHTA and CDR2 is FQGNSA. This CDR3 has 11 residues. V was trimmed by 6 bases and J by 2 bases, leaving 5 bases between them. Investigators sought sequencing depths of between 1 in 200,000 and 1 in 1 million T cells. Repertoires were generated with immunoSEQ multiplex PCR, while TCRdb's copy carries only in-frame clones and drops some. The repertoire includes about 310,000 clones, more than 65% of them detected once, and over 6.5% sits in the top ten. Worth noting for this clone: The antigen is unknown. This CDR3 is also generated by other DNA sequences in the sample.

Study-wide findings and caveats: The public clonotypes identified were infrequent and showed contraction or stability on treatment. Clonality grew at ibrutinib response; at progression, it decreased back toward baseline.

The receptor was derived from a human donor with chronic lymphocytic leukemia. The J gene is TRBJ2-7, the V gene TRBV7-2; tentative D call: TRBD2 (5 bases). This sample comprised PBMCs, obtained before ibrutinib treatment. The CDR3 is CASSSAYEQYF. The CDR3 nucleotides are TGTGCCAGCAGTAGCGCCTACGAGCAGTACTTC.